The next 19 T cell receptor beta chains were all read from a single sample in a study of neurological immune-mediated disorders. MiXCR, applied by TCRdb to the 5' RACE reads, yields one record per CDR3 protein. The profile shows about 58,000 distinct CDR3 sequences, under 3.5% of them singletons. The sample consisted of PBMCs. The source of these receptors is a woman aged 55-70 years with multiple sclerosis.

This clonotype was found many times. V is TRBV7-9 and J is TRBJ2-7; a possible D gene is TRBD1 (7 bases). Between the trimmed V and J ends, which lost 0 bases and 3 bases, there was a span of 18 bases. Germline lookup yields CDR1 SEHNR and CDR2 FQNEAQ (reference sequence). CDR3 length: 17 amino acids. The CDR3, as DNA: TGTGCCAGCAGCTTAGCTTGGAGGGACAGTCGCGTCTACGAGCAGTACTTC. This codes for CASSLAWRDSRVYEQYF.

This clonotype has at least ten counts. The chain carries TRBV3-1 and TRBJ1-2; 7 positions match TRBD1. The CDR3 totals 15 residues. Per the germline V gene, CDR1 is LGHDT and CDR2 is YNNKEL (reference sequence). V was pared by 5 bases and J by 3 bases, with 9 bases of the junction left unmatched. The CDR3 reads CASSNLPGTDYGYTF. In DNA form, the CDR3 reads TGTGCCAGCAGCAACCTCCCAGGGACAGACTATGGCTACACCTTC.

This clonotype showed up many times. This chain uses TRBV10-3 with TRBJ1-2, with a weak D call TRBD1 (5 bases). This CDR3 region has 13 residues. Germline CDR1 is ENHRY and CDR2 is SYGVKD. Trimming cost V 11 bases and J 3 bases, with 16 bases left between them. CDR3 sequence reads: CASKDGGYYGYTF. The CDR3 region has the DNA TGTGCCTCGAAGGATGGGGGATACTATGGCTACACCTTC.

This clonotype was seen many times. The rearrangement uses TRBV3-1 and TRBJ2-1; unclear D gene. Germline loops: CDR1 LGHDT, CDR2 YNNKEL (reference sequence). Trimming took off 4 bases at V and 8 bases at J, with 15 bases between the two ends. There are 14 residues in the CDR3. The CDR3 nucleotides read TGTGCCAGCAGCCTGGCACTTGGTCCCTATGAGCAGTTCTTC. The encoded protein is CASSLALGPYEQFF.

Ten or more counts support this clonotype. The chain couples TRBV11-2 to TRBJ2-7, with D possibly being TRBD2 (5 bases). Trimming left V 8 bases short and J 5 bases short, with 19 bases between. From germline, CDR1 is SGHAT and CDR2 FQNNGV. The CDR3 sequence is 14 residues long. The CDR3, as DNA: TGTGCCAGCGGGTTCGGGGTATTTTCCCACGAGCAGTACTTC. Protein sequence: CASGFGVFSHEQYF.

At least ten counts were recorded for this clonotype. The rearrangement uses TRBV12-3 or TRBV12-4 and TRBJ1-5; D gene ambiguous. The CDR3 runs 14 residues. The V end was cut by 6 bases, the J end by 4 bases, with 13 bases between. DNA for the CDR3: TGTGCCAGCAGCCCTCGCAGGAGAAATCAGCCCCAGCATTTT. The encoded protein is CASSPRRRNQPQHF.

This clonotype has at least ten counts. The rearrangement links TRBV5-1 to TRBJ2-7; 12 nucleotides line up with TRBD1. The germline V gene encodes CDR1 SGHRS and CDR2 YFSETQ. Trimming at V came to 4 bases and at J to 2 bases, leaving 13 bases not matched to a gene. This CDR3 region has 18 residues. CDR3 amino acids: CASSPGTGGFSSPYEQYF. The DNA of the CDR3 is TGCGCCAGCAGCCCCGGGACAGGGGGCTTTTCGTCCCCCTACGAGCAGTACTTC.

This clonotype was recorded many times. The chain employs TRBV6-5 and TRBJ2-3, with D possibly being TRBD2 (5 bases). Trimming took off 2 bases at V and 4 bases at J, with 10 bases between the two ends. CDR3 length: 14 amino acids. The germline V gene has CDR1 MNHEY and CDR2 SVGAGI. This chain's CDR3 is CASSYRGWADTQYF. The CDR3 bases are TGTGCCAGCAGTTACCGGGGTTGGGCAGATACGCAGTATTTT.

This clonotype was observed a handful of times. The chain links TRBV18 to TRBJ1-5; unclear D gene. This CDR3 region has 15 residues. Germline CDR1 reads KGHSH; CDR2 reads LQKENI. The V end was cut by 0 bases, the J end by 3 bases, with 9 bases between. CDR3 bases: TGTGCCAGCTCACCACCGTCCATCCCCAATCAGCCCCAGCATTTT. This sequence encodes CASSPPSIPNQPQHF.

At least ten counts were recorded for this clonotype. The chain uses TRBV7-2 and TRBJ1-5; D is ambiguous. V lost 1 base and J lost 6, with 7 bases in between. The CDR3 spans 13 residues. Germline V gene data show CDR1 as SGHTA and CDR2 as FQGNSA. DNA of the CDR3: TGTGCCAGCAGCTTAGGGGCTATTCAGCCCCAGCATTTT. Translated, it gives CASSLGAIQPQHF.

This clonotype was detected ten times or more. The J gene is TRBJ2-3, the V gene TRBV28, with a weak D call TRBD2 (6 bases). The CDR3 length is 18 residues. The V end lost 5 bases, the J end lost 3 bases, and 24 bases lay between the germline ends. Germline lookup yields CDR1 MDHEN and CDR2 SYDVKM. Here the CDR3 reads CASSAYLGEWRDTDTQYF. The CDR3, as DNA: TGTGCCAGCAGTGCATACCTTGGGGAGTGGAGGGATACAGATACGCAGTATTTT.

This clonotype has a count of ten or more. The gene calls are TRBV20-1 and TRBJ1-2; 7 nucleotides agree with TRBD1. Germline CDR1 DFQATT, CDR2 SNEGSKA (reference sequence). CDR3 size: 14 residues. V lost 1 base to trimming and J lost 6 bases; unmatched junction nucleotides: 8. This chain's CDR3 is CSARVGQGEHGYTF. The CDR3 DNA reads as TGCAGTGCTAGAGTGGGTCAGGGGGAACATGGCTACACCTTC.

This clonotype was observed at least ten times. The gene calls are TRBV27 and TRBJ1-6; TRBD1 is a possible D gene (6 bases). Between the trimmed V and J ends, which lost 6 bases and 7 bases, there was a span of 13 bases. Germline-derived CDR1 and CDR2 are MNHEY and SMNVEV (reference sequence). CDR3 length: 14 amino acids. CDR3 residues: CASRNDGTNSPLHF. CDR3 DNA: TGTGCCAGCAGAAACGACGGGACAAATTCACCCCTCCACTTT.

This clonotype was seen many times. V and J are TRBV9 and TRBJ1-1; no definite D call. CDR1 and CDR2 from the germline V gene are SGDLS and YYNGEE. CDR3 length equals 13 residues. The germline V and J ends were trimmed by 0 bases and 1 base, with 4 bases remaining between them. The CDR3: CASSVGPNTEAFF. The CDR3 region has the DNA TGTGCCAGCAGCGTAGGCCCGAACACTGAAGCTTTCTTT.

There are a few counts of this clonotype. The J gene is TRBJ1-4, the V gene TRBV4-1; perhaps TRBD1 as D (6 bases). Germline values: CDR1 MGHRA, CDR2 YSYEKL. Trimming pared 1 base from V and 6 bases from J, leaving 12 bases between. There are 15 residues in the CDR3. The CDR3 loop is CASSQAGAPDEKLFF. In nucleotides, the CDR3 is TGCGCCAGCAGCCAAGCAGGGGCGCCGGATGAAAAACTGTTTTTT.

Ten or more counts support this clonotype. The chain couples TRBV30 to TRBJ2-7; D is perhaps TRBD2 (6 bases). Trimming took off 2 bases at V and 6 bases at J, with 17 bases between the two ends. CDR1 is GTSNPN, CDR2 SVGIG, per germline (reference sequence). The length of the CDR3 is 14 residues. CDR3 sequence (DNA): TGTGCCTGGAGTATTACCGGGACTTTCACCGAGCAGTACTTC. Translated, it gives CAWSITGTFTEQYF.

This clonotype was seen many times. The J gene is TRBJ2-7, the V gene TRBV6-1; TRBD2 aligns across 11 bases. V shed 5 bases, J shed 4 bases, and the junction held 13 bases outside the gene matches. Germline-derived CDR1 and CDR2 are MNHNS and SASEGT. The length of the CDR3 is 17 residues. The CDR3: CASSLIAGGPWGYEQYF. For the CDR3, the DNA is TGTGCCAGCAGTCTCATAGCGGGAGGGCCTTGGGGATACGAGCAGTACTTC.

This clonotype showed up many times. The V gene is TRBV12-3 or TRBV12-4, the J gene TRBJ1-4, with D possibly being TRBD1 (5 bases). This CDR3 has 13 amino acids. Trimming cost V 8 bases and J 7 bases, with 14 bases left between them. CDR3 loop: CASGWRDGEKLFF. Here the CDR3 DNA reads TGTGCCAGCGGGTGGAGGGACGGTGAAAAACTGTTTTTT.

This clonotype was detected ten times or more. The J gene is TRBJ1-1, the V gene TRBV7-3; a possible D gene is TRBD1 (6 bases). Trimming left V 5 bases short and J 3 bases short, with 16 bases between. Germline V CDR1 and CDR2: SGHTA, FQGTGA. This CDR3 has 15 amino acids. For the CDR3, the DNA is TGTGCCAGCAGCAAAAGGGGGTTGAGGGACACTGAAGCTTTCTTT. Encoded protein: CASSKRGLRDTEAFF.